This T cell receptor beta chain originates from a study of neoadjuvant anti-PD-1 for oral cavity cancer. The time point is: after neoadjuvant nivolumab, at surgical resection. This table comes from immunoSEQ multiplex PCR, and its TCRdb copy is limited to in-frame clones, with some not included. The sample gives thousands of clones, more than 70% of which show up once; approximately 4% is in the top ten. Germline V gives CDR1 PRHDT, CDR2 FYEKMQ (reference sequence). V lost 3 bases and J lost 2, with 19 bases in between. The CDR3 consists of 17 residues. The clonotype comes from a person aged 40 to 85 with oral cavity squamous cell carcinoma. This chain uses TRBV13 with TRBJ1-2; D is perhaps TRBD1 (5 bases). Here the sequenced sample was PBMCs, taken after nivolumab (anti-PD-1) treatment. CDR3 amino acids: CASSLWGGTASNYGYTF. CDR3 bases: TGTGCCAGCAGCTTGTGGGGCGGGACGGCTTCGAACTATGGCTACACCTTC.